This TCR beta chain is from a study of blood T cell repertoires in COVID-19. Study at large: The United States, Italy and Spain supplied acute and convalescent COVID-19 samples. T cells, B-cell-depleted T cells, or PBMCs provided the cDNA or gDNA that served as material.

This clone was observed once. Source study methods: Cell counts per sample came from amplifying reference gene primers. Measured with immunoSEQ multiplex PCR; TCRdb has only the in-frame clones, and not every one. Clone size and the V and J calls come from that table; the DNA yielded D and trimming. The sample gives some 110,000 clones, approximately 80% of which show up once; about 8% is in the top ten. The sequenced sample was peripheral blood. The TCR originated in a man between 65 and 79 years old with active or convalescent COVID-19.

This CDR3 reads CASSIEDRGRAEAFF. The CDR3 DNA reads TGTGCCAGTAGTATAGAGGACAGGGGTCGGGCTGAAGCTTTCTTT. This chain links TRBV19 with TRBJ1-1; 9 bases align to TRBD1. CDR3 size: 15 residues. V was pared by 0 bases and J by 6 bases, with 5 bases of the junction left unmatched. Germline CDR1 LNHDA, CDR2 SQIVND (reference sequence). The variable domain in full, with the rest retrieved from reference TRBV19 and TRBJ1-1, is DGGITQSPKYLFRKEGQNVTLSCEQNLNHDAMYWYRQDPGQGLRLIYYSQIVNDFQKGDIAEGYSVSREKKESFPLTVTSAQKNPTAFYLCASSIEDRGRAEAFFGQGTRLTVV.